This TCR beta chain was captured by sequencing in a study of T cells in Graves' hyperthyroidism and ophthalmopathy. From germline, CDR1 is MNHNS and CDR2 SASEGT. This CDR3 spans 13 amino acids. V lost 4 bases and J lost 0, with 6 bases in between. A few counts support this clonotype. RNA transcripts served as the template for amplifying TCR beta CDR3 regions. In the first-round RT-PCR of the TCR CDR3, the HTBI primer set was used. TCRdb re-derived calls from the multiplex PCR reads in MiXCR, one entry per CDR3 protein. Counted here are 550,000 to 800,000 distinct CDR3 sequences, 15% to 20% occurring once; the ten biggest clones make up roughly a sixth. Hyperthyroidism, newly diagnosed and lasting under 2 months, affected patients aged 18 to 65.

Material for sequencing was blood. This receptor was obtained from a man in his fifties or sixties with Graves' hyperthyroidism. The chain combines TRBV6-1 with TRBJ2-5; D is unresolved. The CDR3 DNA is TGTGCCAGCAGTGGGGCCGACCAAGAGACCCAGTACTTC. Encoded protein: CASSGADQETQYF.